Listed here are 8 T cell receptor beta chains from one sample, sequenced in a study of Graves' ophthalmopathy and Graves' hyperthyroidism. As the template, RNA transcripts were used to amplify TCR beta CDR3 regions. An initial RT-PCR round employing HTBI primers preceded a second-round multiplex PCR. Via MiXCR, TCRdb re-called the multiplex PCR reads, giving one row per CDR3 protein. Of more than 550,000 distinct CDR3 sequences in the sample, just over 40% were seen once. The sequencing input was peripheral blood. The origin of the receptors is an adult man with Graves' ophthalmopathy.

This clonotype was counted many times. V gene TRBV6-5 combines with J gene TRBJ1-1; D gene uncertain. The CDR3 sequence is 11 residues long. CDR1 and CDR2 from the germline V gene are MNHEY and SVGAGI. With 6 bases removed from V and 8 bases from J, the gap between germline ends came to 10 bases. In DNA form, the CDR3 reads TGTGCCAGCAGAGGCCAACAAGAAGCTTTCTTT. It specifies CASRGQQEAFF.

The V call is TRBV10-3, the J call TRBJ1-2; 7 nucleotides line up with TRBD1. Germline CDR1 ENHRY, CDR2 SYGVKD. With V trimmed by 6 bases and J by 2 bases, 9 bases remained unmatched. The length of the CDR3 is 15 residues. The CDR3 DNA reads as TGTGCCATCAGGTTGACAGGGACTTTAAACTATGGCTACACCTTC. As protein: CAIRLTGTLNYGYTF.

V is TRBV20-1 and J is TRBJ1-3; D possibly corresponds to TRBD1 (5 bases). This CDR3 has 13 amino acids. Germline V gene data show CDR1 as DFQATT and CDR2 as SNEGSKA (reference sequence). The CDR3 loop reads CSLRAGGANTIYF. The CDR3 DNA follows: TGCAGCCTGCGAGCAGGAGGGGCCAACACCATATATTTT.

The V gene is TRBV7-9, the J gene TRBJ1-2; 7 bases are a match to TRBD1. CDR3 length: 13 residues. Looked up from germline, CDR1 is SEHNR and CDR2 is FQNEAQ (reference sequence). V was clipped by 0 bases and J by 8 bases; unmatched bases: 3. The CDR3 region has the DNA TGTGCCAGCAGCTTAGCAGAACAGGGGGGCTACACCTTC. This codes for CASSLAEQGGYTF.

Many counts were recorded for this clonotype. The rearrangement uses TRBV29-1 and TRBJ1-5, with 8 bases fitting TRBD1. Unmatched junction bases numbered 18, after V lost 6 bases and J lost 5 bases. This CDR3 contains 17 residues. Per germline, CDR1 SQVTM and CDR2 ANQGSEA. The CDR3 here is CSVDRQGTSGGDQPQHF. For the CDR3, the DNA is TGCAGCGTGGACCGACAGGGGACCTCGGGGGGGGATCAGCCCCAGCATTTT.

The rearrangement links TRBV5-4 to TRBJ1-4, with a weak D call TRBD1 (6 bases). The germline CDR1 and CDR2 sequences are SGHNT and YYREEE (reference sequence). V was cut by 2 bases and J by 8 bases, with 22 bases left in between. The CDR3 consists of 17 residues. The CDR3 reads CASSLWTGTSKREKLFF. The CDR3 DNA reads TGTGCCAGCAGCTTATGGACCGGGACAAGTAAAAGGGAAAAACTGTTTTTT.

This clonotype was found many times. This sequence joins TRBV7-6 and TRBJ2-5; D might be TRBD1 (5 bases). Germline CDR1 and CDR2: SGHVS and FNYEAQ. V gave up 5 bases and J gave up 5 bases, with 18 bases separating them. CDR3 length: 15 residues. The CDR3 loop reads CASSAGQQFRETQYF. DNA of the CDR3: TGTGCCAGCAGCGCAGGACAACAGTTCCGTGAGACCCAGTACTTC. Looking up the rest from reference TRBV7-6 and TRBJ2-5 gives the full variable domain: GAGVSQSPRYKVTKRGQDVALRCDPISGHVSLYWYRQALGQGPEFLTYFNYEAQQDKSGLPNDRFSAERPEGSISTLTIQRTEQRDSAMYRCASSAGQQFRETQYFGPGTRLLVL.

On this clonotype: This may be a read error, as it is one base from a much larger clone. This chain joins TRBV4-3 and TRBJ1-2; the match to TRBD1 covers 7 bases. The CDR3 has 16 amino acids. Trimming at V came to 1 base and at J to 4 bases, leaving 9 bases not matched to a gene. CDR1 is LGHNA, CDR2 YSLEER, per germline. The CDR3 spells CASSQGGGQVGYGYTF. Written as DNA, the CDR3 is TGCGCCAGCAGCCAAGGGGGAGGACAGGTCGGCTATGGCTACACCTTC.